The present TCR beta chain was sequenced within a study of T cells in Graves' hyperthyroidism and ophthalmopathy. General study points: A model built on 13 V-J features separated ophthalmopathy from stable hyperthyroidism.

This clonotype was recorded many times. The antigen is unknown. RNA transcripts served as the template for amplifying TCR beta CDR3 regions. RT-PCR in the first round (using the HTBI primer set) targeted the TCR CDR3. Each CDR3 protein gets one entry after TCRdb re-called the multiplex PCR reads with MiXCR. The data show 45,000 to 75,000 distinct CDR3 sequences, roughly 49% seen once. The CDR3 has 15 residues. V dropped 4 bases and J dropped 4; count of bases not matched to a gene: 2. The germline V gene encodes CDR1 MRHNA and CDR2 SNTAGT. V is TRBV6-4 and J is TRBJ2-1; 12 positions match TRBD2. The clonotype originates from a woman in her twenties or thirties with Graves' ophthalmopathy. Sequenced sample: blood. CDR3 in DNA: TGTGCCAGCAGTGTCACTAGCGGGAGGTACAATGAGCAGTTCTTC. Translation gives CASSVTSGRYNEQFF.